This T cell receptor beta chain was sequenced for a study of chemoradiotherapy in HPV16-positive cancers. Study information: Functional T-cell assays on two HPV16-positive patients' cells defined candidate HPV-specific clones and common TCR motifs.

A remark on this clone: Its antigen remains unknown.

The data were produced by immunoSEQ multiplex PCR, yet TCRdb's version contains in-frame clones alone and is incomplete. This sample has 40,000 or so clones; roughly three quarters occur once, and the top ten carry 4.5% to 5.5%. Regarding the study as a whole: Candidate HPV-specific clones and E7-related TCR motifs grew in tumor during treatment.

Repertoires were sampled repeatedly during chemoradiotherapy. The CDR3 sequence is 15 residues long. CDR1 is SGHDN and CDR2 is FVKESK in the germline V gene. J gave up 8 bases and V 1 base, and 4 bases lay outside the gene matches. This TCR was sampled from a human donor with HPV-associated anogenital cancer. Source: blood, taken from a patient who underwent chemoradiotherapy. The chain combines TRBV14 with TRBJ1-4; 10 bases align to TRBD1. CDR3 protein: CASSQGGQGNEKLFF. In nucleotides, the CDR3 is TGTGCCAGCAGCCAAGGGGGACAGGGGAACGAAAAACTGTTTTTT.